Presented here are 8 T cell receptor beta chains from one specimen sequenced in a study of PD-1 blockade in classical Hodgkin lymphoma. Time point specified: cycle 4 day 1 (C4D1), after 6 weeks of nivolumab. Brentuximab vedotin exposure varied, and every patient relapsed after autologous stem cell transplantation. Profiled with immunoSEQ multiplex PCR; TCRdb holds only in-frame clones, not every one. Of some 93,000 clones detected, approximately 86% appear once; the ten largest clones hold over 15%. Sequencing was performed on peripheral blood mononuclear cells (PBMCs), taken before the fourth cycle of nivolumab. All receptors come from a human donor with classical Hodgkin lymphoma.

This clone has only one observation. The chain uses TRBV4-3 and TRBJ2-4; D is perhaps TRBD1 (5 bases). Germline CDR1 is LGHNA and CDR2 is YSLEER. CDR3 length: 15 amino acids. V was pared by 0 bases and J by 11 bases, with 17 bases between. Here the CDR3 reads CASSQDVARGRVQYF. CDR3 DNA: TGCGCCAGCAGCCAAGATGTGGCTAGGGGAAGGGTTCAGTACTTC.

The CDR3 bases are TGTGCCAGCAGTTTTGCGGGAGCGTTCACCGGGGAGCTGTTTTTT. Translating it yields CASSFAGAFTGELFF. The chain couples TRBV27 to TRBJ2-2; 7 bases are shared with TRBD2. V lost 3 bases and J lost 4; bases outside the gene matches: 5. The CDR3 length is 15 residues. The germline CDR1 and CDR2 sequences are MNHEY and SMNVEV (reference sequence).

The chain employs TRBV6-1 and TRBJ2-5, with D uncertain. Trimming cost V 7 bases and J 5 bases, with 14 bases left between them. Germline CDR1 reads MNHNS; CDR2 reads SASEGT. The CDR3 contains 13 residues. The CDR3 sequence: CASNGQTLETQYF. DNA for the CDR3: TGTGCCAGCAATGGGCAGACCCTGGAGACCCAGTACTTC.

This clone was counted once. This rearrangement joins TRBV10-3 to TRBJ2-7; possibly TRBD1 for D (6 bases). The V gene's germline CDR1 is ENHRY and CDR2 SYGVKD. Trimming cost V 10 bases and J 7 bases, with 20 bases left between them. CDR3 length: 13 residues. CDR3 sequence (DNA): TGTGCCAGCGACAGCGATCCAAGGGGGGAGCAGTACTTC. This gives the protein CASDSDPRGEQYF.

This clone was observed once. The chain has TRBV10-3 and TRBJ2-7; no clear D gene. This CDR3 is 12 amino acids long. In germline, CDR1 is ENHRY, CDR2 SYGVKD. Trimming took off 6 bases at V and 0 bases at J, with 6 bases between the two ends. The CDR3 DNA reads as TGTGCCATCAGCGTGAGCTCCTACGAGCAGTACTTC. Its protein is CAISVSSYEQYF.

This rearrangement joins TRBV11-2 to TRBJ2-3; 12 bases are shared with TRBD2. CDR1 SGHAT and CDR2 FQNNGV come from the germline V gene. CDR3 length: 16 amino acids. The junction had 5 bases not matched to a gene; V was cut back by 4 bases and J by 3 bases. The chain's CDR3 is CASSSLAGGPTDTQYF. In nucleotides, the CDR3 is TGTGCCAGCAGCTCTCTAGCGGGAGGGCCGACAGATACGCAGTATTTT.

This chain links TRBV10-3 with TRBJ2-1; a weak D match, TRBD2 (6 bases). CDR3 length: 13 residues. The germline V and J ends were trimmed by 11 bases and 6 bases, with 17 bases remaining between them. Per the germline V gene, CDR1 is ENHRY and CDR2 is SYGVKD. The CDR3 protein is CAVRILASNEQFF. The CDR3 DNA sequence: TGTGCCGTTCGGATCCTAGCGAGCAATGAGCAGTTCTTC.

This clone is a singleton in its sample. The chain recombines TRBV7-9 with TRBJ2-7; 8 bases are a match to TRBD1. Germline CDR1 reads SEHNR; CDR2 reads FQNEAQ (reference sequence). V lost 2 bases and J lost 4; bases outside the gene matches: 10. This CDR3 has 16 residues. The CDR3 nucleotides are TGTGCCAGCAGCTTATCGCTAGGGACAGGAGGATACGAGCAGTACTTC. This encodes CASSLSLGTGGYEQYF.